The 23 T cell receptor beta chains presented below share a single source sample, sequenced in a study of T-cell reconstitution after alpha-beta-depleted transplantation in children. It was with unique molecular identifiers that the TCRbeta library was prepared. TCRdb independently ran MiXCR on the PCR reads; one entry per CDR3 protein. The sample holds some 550,000 distinct CDR3 sequences; under 25% are singletons and the top ten take around 14%. The sample was PBMCs, mostly from graft donor cells, taken 360 days after TCRalphabeta/CD19-depleted stem cell transplant. These receptors all come from a boy under three years old who had a stem cell transplant for acute myeloid leukemia, so the T cells may come from the graft donor.

This clonotype showed up just a few times. The V gene is TRBV6-5, the J gene TRBJ2-1; 9 bases match TRBD1. The CDR3 has 17 amino acids. Trimming cost V 0 bases and J 3 bases; bases outside gene matches: 6. Germline-derived CDR1 and CDR2 are MNHEY and SVGAGI. This CDR3 is CASSYSLDRGVYNEQFF. CDR3 bases: TGTGCCAGCAGTTACTCCCTGGACAGGGGAGTCTACAATGAGCAGTTCTTC.

This clonotype was counted once. Without the conserved terminal phenylalanine or tryptophan, this CDR3 likely stems from a read error. J is TRBJ2-7 and V is TRBV10-3, with D perhaps TRBD1 or TRBD2 (6 bases each). Trimming left V 0 bases short and J 1 base short, with 13 bases between. The CDR3 runs 16 residues. Germline lookup yields CDR1 ENHRY and CDR2 SYGVKD. CDR3 bases: TGTGCCATCAGTGAGTCGATGGGGGGCAGGTCCTACGAGCAGTACTGC. This translates into CAISESMGGRSYEQYC.

This chain uses TRBV9 with TRBJ2-7; either TRBD1 or TRBD2 may fit D (6 bases each). The ends were cut back, 3 bases at V and 2 bases at J, with 21 bases in the middle. Looked up from germline, CDR1 is SGDLS and CDR2 is YYNGEE. The CDR3 extends over 17 amino acids. The CDR3 coding sequence is TGTGCCAGCAGCGCGGACCCCAGCCGGGGGCCCACCTACGAGCAGTACTTC. Translated: CASSADPSRGPTYEQYF.

The chain recombines TRBV18 with TRBJ2-1; D not certain. CDR1 KGHSH and CDR2 LQKENI come from the germline V gene. With 4 bases removed from V and 7 bases from J, the gap between germline ends came to 11 bases. The CDR3 loop spans 13 amino acids. The CDR3 DNA reads as TGTGCCAGCTCACTTAGTTTAGGGAATGAGCAGTTCTTC. Its protein is CASSLSLGNEQFF.

This clonotype has a count of ten or more. The chain joins TRBV5-6 to TRBJ1-1; D perhaps matches TRBD1 (6 bases). Germline V gene data show CDR1 as SGHDT and CDR2 as YYEEEE. Trimming pared 0 bases from V and 5 bases from J, leaving 14 bases between. CDR3 size: 15 residues. The CDR3, as DNA: TGTGCCAGCAGCTTGGCCGCCAGGGGCTTTACTGAAGCTTTCTTT. Translation: CASSLAARGFTEAFF. The entire variable domain, with the rest obtained from reference TRBV5-6 and TRBJ1-1, is as follows: DAGVTQSPTHLIKTRGQQVTLRCSPKSGHDTVSWYQQALGQGPQFIFQYYEEEERQRGNFPDRFSGHQFPNYSSELNVNALLLGDSALYLCASSLAARGFTEAFFGQGTRLTVV.

This clonotype was recorded a few times. This chain uses TRBV5-6 with TRBJ2-4; D not certain. This CDR3 contains 17 residues. Per the germline V gene, CDR1 is SGHDT and CDR2 is YYEEEE. V lost 2 bases, J lost 0 bases, and 15 bases lay in between. As DNA, the CDR3 is TGTGCCAGCAGCTTCAAATCGGCCTTCGGAGCCAAAAACATTCAGTACTTC. Translating gives CASSFKSAFGAKNIQYF.

The chain carries TRBV20-1 and TRBJ2-7; TRBD2 aligns across 9 bases. This CDR3 is 15 amino acids long. V dropped 1 base and J dropped 1; count of bases not matched to a gene: 5. The germline CDR1 and CDR2 sequences are DFQATT and SNEGSKA (reference sequence). The CDR3 DNA follows: TGCAGTGCTAGAGGGGGTAGCGGGGGTTCCTACGAGCAGTACGTC. Protein: CSARGGSGGSYEQYV.

This clonotype was recorded a few times. The J gene is TRBJ2-7, the V gene TRBV6-4; the match to TRBD1 covers 9 bases. V gave up 5 bases and J gave up 6 bases; unmatched junction bases: 8. Germline V gives CDR1 MRHNA, CDR2 SNTAGT. This CDR3 region has 14 residues. The CDR3 DNA sequence: TGTGCCAGCAGTAGGGGACAGGGAATCTTCGAGCAGTACTTC. Its protein is CASSRGQGIFEQYF.

This clonotype was seen more than once but under ten times. V and J are TRBV11-3 and TRBJ2-2; D is possibly TRBD1 (6 bases). CDR3 length: 17 amino acids. Germline V gene lookup returns CDR1 SGHNT and CDR2 YENEEA. The V and J ends lost 4 bases and 4 bases respectively, with 19 bases between them. In DNA, the CDR3 is TGTGCCAGCAGCTCCGGGACACCGCCTCGCGGCACCGGGGAGCTGTTTTTT. It translates to CASSSGTPPRGTGELFF.

This clonotype was counted only a few times. Because it lacks the conserved phenylalanine or tryptophan at the end, this CDR3 is likely a read error. The V and J genes are TRBV5-1 and TRBJ1-4; perhaps TRBD1 as D (5 bases). Germline values: CDR1 SGHRS, CDR2 YFSETQ. Trimming removed 1 base from V and 4 bases from J, with 8 bases in between. This CDR3 region has 14 residues. CDR3 in amino acids: CASSLQQGNEKLFS. The CDR3 region has the DNA TGCGCCAGCAGCTTGCAGCAGGGTAATGAAAAACTGTTTTCT.

A few counts support this clonotype. J is TRBJ1-2 and V is TRBV9; 9 positions agree with TRBD1. The CDR3 length is 19 residues. Germline V CDR1 and CDR2: SGDLS, YYNGEE. V was pared by 0 bases and J by 8 bases, with 20 bases of the junction left unmatched. The CDR3 region is CASSVALTLQGQGKEGYTF. The CDR3 coding sequence is TGTGCCAGCAGCGTAGCACTGACCCTCCAGGGACAGGGTAAAGAAGGCTACACCTTC.

This clonotype has only a few counts. J is TRBJ2-1 and V is TRBV10-2; 8 bases agree with TRBD1. J lost 6 bases, V lost 6 bases, and 13 bases had no gene match. Germline CDR1 WSHSY, CDR2 SAAADI. The CDR3 extends over 16 amino acids. This CDR3 is CASRTPGQEQPNEQFF. The DNA of the CDR3 is TGCGCCAGCAGGACCCCGGGACAGGAACAACCCAATGAGCAGTTCTTC.

The V call is TRBV21-1, the J call TRBJ2-3; TRBD2, as called in the table, went unchecked against the DNA. TRBV21-1 is a listed pseudogene. The CDR3 length is 16 residues. The CDR3 is CASSKRLAGYTDTQYF. In DNA form, the CDR3 reads TGTGCCAGCAGCAAGCGACTAGCGGGGTACACAGATACGCAGTATTTT.

This chain joins TRBV7-6 and TRBJ1-1; D gene unclear. CDR1 SGHVS and CDR2 FNYEAQ come from the germline V gene. The CDR3 length is 14 residues. Trimming shortened V by 4 bases and J by 1 base, and 10 bases separated the two germline ends. The CDR3 DNA reads as TGTGCCAGCAGCTCGAGGGCCGCGAACACTGAAGCTTTCTTT. It specifies CASSSRAANTEAFF.

The chain uses TRBV28 and TRBJ2-1, with D possibly being TRBD1 or TRBD2 (5 bases each). Trimming stripped 6 bases from V and 2 bases from J, with 11 bases between. This CDR3 region has 14 residues. Germline lookup yields CDR1 MDHEN and CDR2 SYDVKM. The CDR3 is CASSGTVTYNEQFF. Written as DNA, the CDR3 is TGTGCCAGCAGCGGGACGGTCACCTACAATGAGCAGTTCTTC.

Worth noting for this clonotype: This clone may be a read error of a much larger clone one base away. The chain uses TRBV5-1 and TRBJ1-2; TRBD1 is a possible D gene (5 bases). The CDR3 has 15 residues. Germline V gene lookup returns CDR1 SGHRS and CDR2 YFSETQ. The CDR3 sequence is CASSLETQGDYAYTF. The CDR3 DNA sequence: TGCGCCAGCAGCTTGGAAACTCAGGGTGACTATGCCTACACCTTC.

This clonotype showed up many times. V usage is TRBV7-2 and J usage is TRBJ2-7; a weak D match, TRBD2 (6 bases). This CDR3 spans 16 amino acids. V lost 2 bases and J 3 bases, leaving 17 bases between the germline ends. CDR1 SGHTA and CDR2 FQGNSA come from the germline V gene. Here the CDR3 DNA reads TGTGCCAGCAGCTTAAGCGGGCCGTCCTTTTACTACGAGCAGTACTTC. It is translated as CASSLSGPSFYYEQYF.

The chain recombines TRBV9 with TRBJ1-1; D perhaps matches TRBD1 (5 bases). V lost 0 bases to trimming and J lost 0 bases, with 15 bases between them. The CDR3 length is 17 residues. The germline V gene has CDR1 SGDLS and CDR2 YYNGEE. This CDR3 is CASSVGKGALMNTEAFF. The DNA of the CDR3 is TGTGCCAGCAGCGTAGGGAAAGGGGCCCTCATGAACACTGAAGCTTTCTTT.

This clonotype was seen a few times. The rearrangement links TRBV20-1 to TRBJ1-5; D unclear. The CDR3 sequence is 13 residues long. Looked up from germline, CDR1 is DFQATT and CDR2 is SNEGSKA (reference sequence). Trimming removed 2 bases at V and 4 bases at J, with 9 bases between. CDR3 sequence reads: CSARNQGNQPQHF. The CDR3 nucleotides are TGCAGTGCTAGAAATCAAGGGAATCAGCCCCAGCATTTT.

This clonotype was picked up many times. The genes are TRBV14 and TRBJ2-7, with 8 bases aligning to TRBD1. Germline values: CDR1 SGHDN, CDR2 FVKESK. J gave up 12 bases and V 4 bases, and 17 bases lay outside the gene matches. This CDR3 is built from 15 residues. The CDR3 sequence is CASSLIGFPHGTGYF. The CDR3 nucleotides are TGTGCCAGCAGCCTAATAGGGTTTCCCCACGGGACAGGGTACTTC.

The gene calls are TRBV7-8 and TRBJ1-4; D is unclear. This CDR3 contains 14 residues. Germline-derived CDR1 and CDR2 are SGHVS and FQNEAQ. The V gene lost 5 bases and the J gene lost 7 bases, with 14 bases spanning the gap. CDR3 in DNA: TGTGCCAGCAGCCCCATCGTCATAGCTGAAAAACTGTTTTTT. This translates into CASSPIVIAEKLFF. The full variable domain, with the rest looked up from reference TRBV7-8 and TRBJ1-4, is GAGVSQSPRYKVAKRGQDVALRCDPISGHVSLFWYQQALGQGPEFLTYFQNEAQLDKSGLPSDRFFAERPEGSVSTLKIQRTQQEDSAVYLCASSPIVIAEKLFFGSGTQLSVL.

This clonotype has a count of ten or more. The chain couples TRBV4-3 to TRBJ2-1; perhaps TRBD1 as D (5 bases). With 0 bases removed from V and 0 bases from J, the gap between germline ends came to 9 bases. There are 16 residues in the CDR3. Germline V gene lookup returns CDR1 LGHNA and CDR2 YSLEER. The CDR3 region has the DNA TGCGCCAGCAGCCAAGATGACAGACTCTCCTACAATGAGCAGTTCTTC. Translated: CASSQDDRLSYNEQFF.

This clonotype appeared a few times. This chain connects TRBV6-4 to TRBJ2-1, with 11 bases that match TRBD2. Per the germline V gene, CDR1 is MRHNA and CDR2 is SNTAGT. J lost 2 bases, V lost 0 bases, and 3 bases had no gene match. The CDR3 covers 17 residues. The CDR3 sequence: CASSDSTSGAPYNEQFF. CDR3 DNA: TGTGCCAGCAGTGACTCGACTAGCGGGGCCCCCTACAATGAGCAGTTCTTC.